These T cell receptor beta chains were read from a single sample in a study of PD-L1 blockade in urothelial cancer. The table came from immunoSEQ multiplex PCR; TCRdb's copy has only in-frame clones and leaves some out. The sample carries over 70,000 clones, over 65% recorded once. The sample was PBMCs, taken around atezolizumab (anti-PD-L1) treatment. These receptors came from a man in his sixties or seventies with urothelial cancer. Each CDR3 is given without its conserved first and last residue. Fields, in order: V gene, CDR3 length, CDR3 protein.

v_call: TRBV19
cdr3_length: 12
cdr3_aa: ASSIDRDSYEQY

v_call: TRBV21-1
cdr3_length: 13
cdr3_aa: ASSKMYRGQETQY

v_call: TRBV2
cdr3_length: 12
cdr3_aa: ASSRDRANEKLF

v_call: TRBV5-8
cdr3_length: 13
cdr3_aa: ASSSRGHSTDTQY

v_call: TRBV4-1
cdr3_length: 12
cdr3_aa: ASSQEPSHPKAF

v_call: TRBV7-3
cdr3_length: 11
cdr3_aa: ASSGQGTGELF

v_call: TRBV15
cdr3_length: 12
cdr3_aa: ATSRDQTSNEQF

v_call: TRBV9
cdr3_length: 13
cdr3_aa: ASSPSGRGKDEQF

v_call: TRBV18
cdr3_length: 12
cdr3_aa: ASSLREGPYEQY

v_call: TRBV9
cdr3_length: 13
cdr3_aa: ASSPGPGGTEKLF

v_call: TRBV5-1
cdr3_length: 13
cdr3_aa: ASSMDNSGANVLT

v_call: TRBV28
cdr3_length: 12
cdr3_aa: ASSLNGRGEKLF

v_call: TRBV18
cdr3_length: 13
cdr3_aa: ASSPTPGVGTEAF

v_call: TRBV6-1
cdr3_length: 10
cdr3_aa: ASRGGAETQY

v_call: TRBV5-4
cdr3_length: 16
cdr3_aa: ASSQDLGAVAENYGYT

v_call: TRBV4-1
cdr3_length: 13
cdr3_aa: ASSQGSGGMYEQY

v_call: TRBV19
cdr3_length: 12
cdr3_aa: ASRTSRSTGELF

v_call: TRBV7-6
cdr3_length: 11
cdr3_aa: ASSLGTGYGYT

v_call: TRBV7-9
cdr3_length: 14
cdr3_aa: ASSSPLTSGSYEQY

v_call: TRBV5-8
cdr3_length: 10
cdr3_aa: ASRRTGTEAF

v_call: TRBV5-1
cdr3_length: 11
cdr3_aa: ASSLGTSGRAG

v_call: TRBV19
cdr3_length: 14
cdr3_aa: ASSIRTASTNEKLF

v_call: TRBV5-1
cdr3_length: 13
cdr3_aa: ASSLEPGTTDTQY

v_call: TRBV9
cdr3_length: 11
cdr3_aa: ASSVASRNEQF

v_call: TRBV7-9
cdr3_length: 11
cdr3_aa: ASGPTGGDEQF

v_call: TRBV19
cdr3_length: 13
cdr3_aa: ASGNRGLSNQPQH

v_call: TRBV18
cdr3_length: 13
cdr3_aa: ASSPVGTDGNTIY

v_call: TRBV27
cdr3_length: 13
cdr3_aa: ATGISSGLQYEQY

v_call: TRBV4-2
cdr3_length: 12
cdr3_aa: ASSPPGGPDTQY

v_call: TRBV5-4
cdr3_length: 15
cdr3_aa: ASSSGTSGRAAETQY

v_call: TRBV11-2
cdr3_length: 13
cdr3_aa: ASSETGGGGEKLF

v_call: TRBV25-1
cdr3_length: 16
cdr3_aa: ASSDNSGQGFVRNEQF

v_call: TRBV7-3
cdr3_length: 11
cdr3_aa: ASSPRLVGEQF

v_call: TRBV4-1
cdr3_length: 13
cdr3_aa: ASSQDRVNAYEQY

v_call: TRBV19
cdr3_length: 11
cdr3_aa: ASSSQGRDEQY

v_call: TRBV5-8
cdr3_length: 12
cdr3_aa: ASSLSPNTGELF

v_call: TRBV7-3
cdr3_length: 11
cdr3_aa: ASSLQQENEQF

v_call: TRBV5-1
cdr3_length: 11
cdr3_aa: ASSLDGSETQY

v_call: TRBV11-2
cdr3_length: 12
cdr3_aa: ASSLTGGPEELF

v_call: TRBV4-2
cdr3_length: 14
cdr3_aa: ASSQVTQRDTDTQY

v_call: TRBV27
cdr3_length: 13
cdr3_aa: ASSLSTRLPYEQY

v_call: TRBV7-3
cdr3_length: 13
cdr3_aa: ASSSTGSSYNEQF

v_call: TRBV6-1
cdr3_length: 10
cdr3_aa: ASSELQGEQF

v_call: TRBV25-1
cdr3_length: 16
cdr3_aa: ASSGPSTSGVTYNEQF

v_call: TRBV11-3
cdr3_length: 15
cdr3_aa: ASSLEFVTGTSYGYT

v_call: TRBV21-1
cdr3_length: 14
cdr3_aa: ASSKATTDLEETQY

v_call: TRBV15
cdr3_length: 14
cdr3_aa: ATSRDAVRRGVGYT

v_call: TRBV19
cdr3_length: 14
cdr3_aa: ASSLYGTGIGNTIY

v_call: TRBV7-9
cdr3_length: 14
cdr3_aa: ASSLIRGQGLDIQY

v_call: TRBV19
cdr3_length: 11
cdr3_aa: ASIQGDRTEAF

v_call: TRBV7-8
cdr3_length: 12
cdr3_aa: ASSQILASETQY

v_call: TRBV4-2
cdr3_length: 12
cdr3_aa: ASSQDTVSYEQY

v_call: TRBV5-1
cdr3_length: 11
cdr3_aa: ASSLERGSPLH

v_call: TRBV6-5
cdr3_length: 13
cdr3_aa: ATHRGGTDTGELF

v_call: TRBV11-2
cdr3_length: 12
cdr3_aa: ASSQNQVADTQY

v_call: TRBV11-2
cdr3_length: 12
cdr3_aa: ASGDRSSGNTIY

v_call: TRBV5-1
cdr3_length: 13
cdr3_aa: ASSPLTTRLSEQY